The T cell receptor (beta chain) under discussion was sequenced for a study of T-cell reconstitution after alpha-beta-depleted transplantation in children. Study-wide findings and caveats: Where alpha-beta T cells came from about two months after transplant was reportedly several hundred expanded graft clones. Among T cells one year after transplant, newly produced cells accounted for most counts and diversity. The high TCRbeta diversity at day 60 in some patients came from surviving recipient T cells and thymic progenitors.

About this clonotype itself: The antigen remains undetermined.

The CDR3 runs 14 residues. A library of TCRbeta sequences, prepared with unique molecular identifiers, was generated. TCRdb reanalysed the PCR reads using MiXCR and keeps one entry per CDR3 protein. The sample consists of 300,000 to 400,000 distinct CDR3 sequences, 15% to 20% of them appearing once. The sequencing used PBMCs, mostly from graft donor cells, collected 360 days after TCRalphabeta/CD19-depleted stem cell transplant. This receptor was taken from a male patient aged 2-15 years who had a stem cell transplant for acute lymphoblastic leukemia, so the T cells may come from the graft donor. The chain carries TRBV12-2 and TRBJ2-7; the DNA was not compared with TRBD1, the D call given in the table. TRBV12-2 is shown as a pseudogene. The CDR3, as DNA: TGTGCAAGTCGCCGCTCCTTGCTCTGGGCAGGGGCCATCTTC. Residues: CASRRSLLWAGAIF.